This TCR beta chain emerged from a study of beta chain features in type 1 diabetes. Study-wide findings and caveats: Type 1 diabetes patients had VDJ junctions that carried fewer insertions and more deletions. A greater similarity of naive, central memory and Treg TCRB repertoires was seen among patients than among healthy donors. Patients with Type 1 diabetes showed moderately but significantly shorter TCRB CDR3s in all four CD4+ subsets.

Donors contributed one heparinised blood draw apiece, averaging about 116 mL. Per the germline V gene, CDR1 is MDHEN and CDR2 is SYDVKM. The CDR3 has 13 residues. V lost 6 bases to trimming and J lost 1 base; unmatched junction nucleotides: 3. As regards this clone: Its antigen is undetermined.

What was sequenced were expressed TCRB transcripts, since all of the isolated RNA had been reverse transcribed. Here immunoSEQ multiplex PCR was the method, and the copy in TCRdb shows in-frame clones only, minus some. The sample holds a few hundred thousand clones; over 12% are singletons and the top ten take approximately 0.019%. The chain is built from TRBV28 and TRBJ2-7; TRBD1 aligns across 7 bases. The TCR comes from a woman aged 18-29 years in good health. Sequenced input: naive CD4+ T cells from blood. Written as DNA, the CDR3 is TGTGCCAGCAGGCCGACAGGGTCCTACGAGCAGTACTTC. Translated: CASRPTGSYEQYF.